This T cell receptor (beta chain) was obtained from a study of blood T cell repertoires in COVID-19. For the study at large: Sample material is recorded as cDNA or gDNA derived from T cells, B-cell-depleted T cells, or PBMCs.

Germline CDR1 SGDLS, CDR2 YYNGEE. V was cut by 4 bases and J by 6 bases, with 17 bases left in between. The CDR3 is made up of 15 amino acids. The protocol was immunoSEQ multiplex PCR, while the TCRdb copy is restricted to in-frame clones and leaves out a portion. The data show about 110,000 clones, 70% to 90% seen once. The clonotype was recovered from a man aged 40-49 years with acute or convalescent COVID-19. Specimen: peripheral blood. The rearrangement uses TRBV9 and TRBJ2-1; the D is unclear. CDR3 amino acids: CASSPRVVPSNEQFF. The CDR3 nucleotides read TGTGCCAGCAGCCCCCGGGTGGTCCCCTCCAATGAGCAGTTCTTC.